This T cell receptor beta chain came from a study of post-analysis software for immune sequencing data. Study-level information: There were relapsing-remitting, secondary progressive and progressive-relapsing multiple sclerosis among the disease courses included.

This clonotype was seen ten or more times. The antigen is not known. This CDR3 spans 18 amino acids. Germline CDR1 reads SGHDT; CDR2 reads YYEEEE. The V and J ends lost 2 bases and 7 bases, in that order; junction bases with no gene match: 14. Study conclusions and caveats: Samples from one preparation batch, clustered by F measure, grouped strongly together. Multiple sclerosis was associated with a significant reduction in normalized Chao1 diversity relative to controls. TRBV5-6, TRBV5-1 and TRBV20-1 belonged to a set of a few TRBV segments that were more frequent in patients than controls.

Included in the TCR beta cDNA libraries were unique molecular identifiers. Input of about 0.9 to 10 million T cells yielded 550,000 or so cDNA molecules. Via MiXCR, TCRdb re-called the PCR reads, giving one row per CDR3 protein. The data show about 620,000 distinct CDR3 sequences, about 40% seen once. The genes are TRBV5-6 and TRBJ2-1, with 11 bases lining up with TRBD2. This clonotype originated in a girl between 10 and 17 years old with multiple sclerosis. The source material was blood. The CDR3 loop reads CASSFLTSGRRLGNEQFF. The CDR3 bases are TGTGCCAGCAGCTTTTTAACTAGCGGGAGAAGGTTAGGAAATGAGCAGTTCTTC.